This TCR beta chain was recorded in a study of OX40 agonist ivuxolimab in advanced cancers. Study-wide context: Partial responses were achieved by three patients, one with hepatocellular carcinoma and two with cutaneous melanoma.

This clone was found a few times. With 4 bases removed from V and 4 bases from J, the gap between germline ends came to 5 bases. This CDR3 is 11 amino acids long. CDR1 SGHDT and CDR2 YYEEEE come from the germline V gene. Some clones are missing from TCRdb's copy, which holds only in-frame ones; the method was immunoSEQ multiplex PCR. The profile shows about 70,000 clones, around nine tenths of them singletons. Sample: CD4+ or CD8+ T cells sorted from blood, taken in a trial of the OX40 agonist ivuxolimab. The receptor's source is an adult with an advanced solid tumor such as melanoma, head and neck, liver or kidney cancer. This chain connects TRBV5-6 to TRBJ1-1; unclear D gene. CDR3 coding DNA: TGTGCCAGCAGCCCTTCCACTGAAGCTTTCTTT. It translates to CASSPSTEAFF.